This T cell receptor (beta chain) was retrieved from a study of T cell responses to AZD1222 COVID-19 vaccine. General observations from the study: Unmutated regions of variants are reportedly targeted by nearly half of spike-specific TCRs. The CD4 TCRs associated with vaccination extended across spike and predominated at 160-218 and 743-854. It should be noted that donors were predominantly white British and more often female, and clonal diversity was possibly underestimated.

CDR1 SGDLS and CDR2 YYNGEE come from the germline V gene. The CDR3 has 13 residues. Trimming cost V 3 bases and J 10 bases, with 11 bases left between them. This clone was seen only a few times. Its antigen is not known. The repertoire was sequenced with immunoSEQ multiplex PCR; TCRdb's copy has only in-frame clones and lacks some. Altogether about 94,000 clones are present, roughly 85% being singletons, with the ten largest covering 4.5%. The sample in question was peripheral blood, obtained 28 days after the second AZD1222 dose. This chain links TRBV9 with TRBJ1-6; weak D call: TRBD1 (6 bases). This receptor was taken from an adult who received the AZD1222 COVID-19 vaccine. CDR3 loop: CASSAQGQSPLHF. CDR3 nucleotides: TGTGCCAGCAGCGCGCAGGGACAATCACCCCTCCACTTT.